This T cell receptor (beta chain) was profiled in a study of blood T cell repertoires in COVID-19. Study details: The United States, Italy and Spain were the sources of the acute and convalescent COVID-19 samples. Sources were T cells, B-cell-depleted T cells, or PBMCs; the material itself was cDNA or gDNA.

As processed by the authors: Nucleated cell counts were estimated from reference gene primer amplification. The assay was immunoSEQ multiplex PCR, and TCRdb's table has in-frame clones only and misses some. The D gene and trimming were derived from the DNA, and the V and J assignments and clone size from that table. The sample contains around 150,000 clones, about nine tenths of which appear only once. The clonotype originates from a man aged 50-60 years with active or convalescent COVID-19. Sample: peripheral blood.

CDR3 sequence: CASSRPDTQYF. CDR3 nucleotide sequence: TGTGCCAGCAGCCGTCCAGATACGCAGTATTTT. This chain connects TRBV7-9 to TRBJ2-3; D gene ambiguous. Per germline, CDR1 SEHNR and CDR2 FQNEAQ (reference sequence). The V end lost 5 bases, the J end lost 4 bases, and 4 bases lay between the germline ends. The CDR3 is made up of 11 amino acids.